The source of this TCR beta chain is a study of cytomegalovirus exposure and HLA in healthy donors. Study findings and constraints: Later analysis identified a missense DCLRE1C variant that was linked to TCR beta V- and J-gene trimming.

In the case of this clone: What it recognizes is unknown.

Use of 60 Vbeta and 13 Jbeta primers characterized the PCR. Profiling relied on immunoSEQ multiplex PCR, and the TCRdb table lists in-frame clones only, not all of them. The table lists around 100,000 clones, about 81% of them singletons, with roughly 3.9% in the top ten. The CDR3 loop spans 15 amino acids. Looked up from germline, CDR1 is SGHTA and CDR2 is FQGNSA. V lost 5 bases to trimming and J lost 10 bases; unmatched junction nucleotides: 13. The genes are TRBV7-2 and TRBJ2-1; TRBD2 agrees at 8 bases. This receptor was obtained from a middle-aged woman in good health and CMV-seropositive. Material for sequencing was PBMCs. CDR3 protein: CASSPGGGREAEQFF. CDR3 nucleotide sequence: TGTGCCAGCAGCCCGGGGGGGGGCAGGGAAGCCGAGCAGTTCTTC.